This T cell receptor (beta chain) appears in the sequencing data of a study of cytomegalovirus exposure and HLA in healthy donors. Study at large: The study's early data release held roughly 91 million unique TCRs from HLA-typed donors. Notes on the study in general: Across donors, presence/absence analyses took sequencing depth to be roughly uniform. The study carried out a later analysis of TCR beta sequences. It associated around 17,000 of them with specific HLA alleles at a false discovery rate of 0.05.

This PCR relied on a set of 60 Vbeta primers and 13 Jbeta primers. Clones were sequenced by immunoSEQ multiplex PCR, and TCRdb holds only the in-frame ones, with some missing. The sample includes 100,000 to 150,000 clones, around 82% seen only once; the top ten take roughly 3.7%. On this clone itself: Its antigen is unknown.

This TCR was recovered from a woman in her forties in good health and CMV-seropositive. Sequenced sample: PBMCs.

This chain's CDR3 is CASSRGLAGGNNEQFF. The CDR3 DNA follows: TGTGCCAGCAGTCGAGGACTAGCGGGAGGGAACAATGAGCAGTTCTTC. The V gene is TRBV2, the J gene TRBJ2-1, with 15 bases aligning to TRBD2. The CDR3 sequence is 16 residues long. J was trimmed by 5 bases and V by 5 bases; bases with no gene match: 4. CDR1 is SNHLY, CDR2 FYNNEI, per germline.